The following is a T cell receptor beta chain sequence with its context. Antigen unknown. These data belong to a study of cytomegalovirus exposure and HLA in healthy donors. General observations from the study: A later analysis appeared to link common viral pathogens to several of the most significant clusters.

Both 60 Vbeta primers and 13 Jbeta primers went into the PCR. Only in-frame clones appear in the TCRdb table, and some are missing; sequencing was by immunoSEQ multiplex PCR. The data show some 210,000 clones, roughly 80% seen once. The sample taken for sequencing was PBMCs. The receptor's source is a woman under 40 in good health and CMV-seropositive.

CDR3 sequence: CASTGQGYSTDTQYF. The CDR3 DNA reads as TGTGCCAGCACGGGACAGGGATATAGCACAGATACGCAGTATTTT. This chain connects TRBV6-1 to TRBJ2-3; 9 bases map to TRBD1. CDR3 length: 15 residues. Germline CDR1 is MNHNS and CDR2 is SASEGT. V shed 7 bases and J 0 bases; nucleotides not matched to a gene: 5.